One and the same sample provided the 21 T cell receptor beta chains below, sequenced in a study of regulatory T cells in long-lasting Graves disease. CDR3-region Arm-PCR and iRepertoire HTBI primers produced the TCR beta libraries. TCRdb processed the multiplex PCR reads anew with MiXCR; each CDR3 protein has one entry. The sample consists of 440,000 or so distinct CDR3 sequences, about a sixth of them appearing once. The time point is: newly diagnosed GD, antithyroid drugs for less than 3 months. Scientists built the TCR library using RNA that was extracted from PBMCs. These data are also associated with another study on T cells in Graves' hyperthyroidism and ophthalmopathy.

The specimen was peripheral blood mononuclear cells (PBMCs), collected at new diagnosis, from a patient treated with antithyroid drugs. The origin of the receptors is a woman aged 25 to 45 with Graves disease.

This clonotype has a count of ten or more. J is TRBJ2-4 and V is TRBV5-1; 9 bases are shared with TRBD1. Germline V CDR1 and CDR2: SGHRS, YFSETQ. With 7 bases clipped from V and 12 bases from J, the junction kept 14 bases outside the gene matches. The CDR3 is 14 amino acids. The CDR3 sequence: CASANSQGARHQYF. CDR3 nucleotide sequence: TGCGCCAGCGCCAACTCACAGGGGGCTCGCCATCAGTACTTC.

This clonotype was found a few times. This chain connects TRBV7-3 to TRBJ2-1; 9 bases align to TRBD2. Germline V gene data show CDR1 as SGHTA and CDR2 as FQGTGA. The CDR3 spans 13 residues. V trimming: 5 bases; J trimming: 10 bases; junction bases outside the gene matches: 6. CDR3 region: CASSPGLAKEQFF. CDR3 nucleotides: TGTGCCAGCAGCCCGGGACTAGCTAAGGAGCAGTTCTTC.

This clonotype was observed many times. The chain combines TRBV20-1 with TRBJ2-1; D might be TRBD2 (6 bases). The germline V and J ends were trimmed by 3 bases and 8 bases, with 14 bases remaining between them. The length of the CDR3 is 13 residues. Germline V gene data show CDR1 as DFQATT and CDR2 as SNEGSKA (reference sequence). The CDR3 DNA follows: TGCAGTGCTAGGACTAGTTTAGTCGATGAGCAGTTCTTC. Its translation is CSARTSLVDEQFF.

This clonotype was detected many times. Here the CDR3 reads CASSRQGVGISNQPQHF. CDR3 nucleotides: TGTGCCAGCAGCCGACAGGGAGTCGGTATTAGCAATCAGCCCCAGCATTTT. The V call is TRBV2, the J call TRBJ1-5; 7 bases are a match to TRBD1. Germline-derived CDR1 and CDR2 are SNHLY and FYNNEI. J gave up 0 bases and V 6 bases, and 11 bases lay outside the gene matches. CDR3 length: 17 amino acids.

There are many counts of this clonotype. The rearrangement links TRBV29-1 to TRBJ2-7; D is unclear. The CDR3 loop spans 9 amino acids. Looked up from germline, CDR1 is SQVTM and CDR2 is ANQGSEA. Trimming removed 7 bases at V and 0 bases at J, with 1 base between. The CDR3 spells CSASYEQYF. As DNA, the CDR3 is TGCAGCGCCTCCTACGAGCAGTACTTC.

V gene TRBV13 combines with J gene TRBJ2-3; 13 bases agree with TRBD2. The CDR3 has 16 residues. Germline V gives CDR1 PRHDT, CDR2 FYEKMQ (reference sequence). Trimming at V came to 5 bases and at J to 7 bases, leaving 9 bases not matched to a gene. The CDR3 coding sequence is TGTGCCAGCAGCCCCGAGACTAGCGGGAGGCTGAATACGCAGTATTTT. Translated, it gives CASSPETSGRLNTQYF.

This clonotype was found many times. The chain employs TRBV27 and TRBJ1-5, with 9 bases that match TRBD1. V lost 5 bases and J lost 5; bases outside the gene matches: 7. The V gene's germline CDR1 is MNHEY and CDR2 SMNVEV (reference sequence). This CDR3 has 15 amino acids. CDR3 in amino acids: CASSLLGQGDQPQHF. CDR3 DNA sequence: TGTGCCAGCAGTCTGCTGGGACAGGGTGATCAGCCCCAGCATTTT.

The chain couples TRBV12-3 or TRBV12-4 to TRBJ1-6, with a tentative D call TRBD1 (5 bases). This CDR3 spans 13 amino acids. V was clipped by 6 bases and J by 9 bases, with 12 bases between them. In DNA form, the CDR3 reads TGTGCCAGCAGGGGGGGGGGGAGTTCACCCCTCCACTTT. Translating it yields CASRGGGSSPLHF.

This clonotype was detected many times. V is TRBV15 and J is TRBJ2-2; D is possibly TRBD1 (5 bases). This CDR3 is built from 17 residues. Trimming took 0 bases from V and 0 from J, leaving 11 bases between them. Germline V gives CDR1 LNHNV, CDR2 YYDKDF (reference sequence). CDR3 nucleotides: TGTGCCACCAGCAGAGATCTCGGCAGGGCGAACACCGGGGAGCTGTTTTTT. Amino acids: CATSRDLGRANTGELFF.

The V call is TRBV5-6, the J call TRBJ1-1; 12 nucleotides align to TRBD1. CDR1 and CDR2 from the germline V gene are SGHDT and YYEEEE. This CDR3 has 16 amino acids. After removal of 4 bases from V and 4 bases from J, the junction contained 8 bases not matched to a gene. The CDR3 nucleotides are TGTGCCAGCAGCACCGGGACAGGGGGCGCGGGCACTGAAGCTTTCTTT. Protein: CASSTGTGGAGTEAFF.

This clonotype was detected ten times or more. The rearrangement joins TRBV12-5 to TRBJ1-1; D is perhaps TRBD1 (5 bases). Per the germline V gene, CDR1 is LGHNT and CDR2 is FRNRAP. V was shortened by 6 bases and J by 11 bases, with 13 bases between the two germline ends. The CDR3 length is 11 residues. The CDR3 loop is CASGPGRVAFF. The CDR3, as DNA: TGTGCTAGTGGGCCGGGCAGGGTTGCTTTCTTT.

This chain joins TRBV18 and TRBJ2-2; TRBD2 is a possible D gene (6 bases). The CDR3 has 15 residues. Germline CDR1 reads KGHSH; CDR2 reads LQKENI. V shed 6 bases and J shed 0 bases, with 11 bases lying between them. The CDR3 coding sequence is TGTGCCAGCTCCCGGGAGACCTCGAACACCGGGGAGCTGTTTTTT. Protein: CASSRETSNTGELFF.

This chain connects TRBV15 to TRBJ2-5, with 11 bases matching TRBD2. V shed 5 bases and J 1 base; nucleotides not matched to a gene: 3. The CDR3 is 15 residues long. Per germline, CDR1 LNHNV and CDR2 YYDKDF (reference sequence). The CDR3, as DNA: TGTGCCACCAGCCGACTAGCGGGGCCCCAAGAGACCCAGTACTTC. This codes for CATSRLAGPQETQYF.

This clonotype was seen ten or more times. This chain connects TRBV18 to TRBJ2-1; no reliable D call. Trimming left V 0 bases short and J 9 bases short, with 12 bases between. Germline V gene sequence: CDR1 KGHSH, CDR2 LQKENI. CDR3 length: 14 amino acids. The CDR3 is CASSPPRVQTEQFF. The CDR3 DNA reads TGTGCCAGCTCACCACCAAGGGTCCAGACTGAGCAGTTCTTC.

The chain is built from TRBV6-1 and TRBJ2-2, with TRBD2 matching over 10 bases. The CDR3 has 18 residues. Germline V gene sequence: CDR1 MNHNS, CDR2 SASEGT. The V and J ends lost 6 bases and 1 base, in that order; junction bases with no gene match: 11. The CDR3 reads CASRFSGRYSWNTGELFF. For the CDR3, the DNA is TGTGCCAGCAGATTTAGCGGGAGGTACTCGTGGAACACCGGGGAGCTGTTTTTT.

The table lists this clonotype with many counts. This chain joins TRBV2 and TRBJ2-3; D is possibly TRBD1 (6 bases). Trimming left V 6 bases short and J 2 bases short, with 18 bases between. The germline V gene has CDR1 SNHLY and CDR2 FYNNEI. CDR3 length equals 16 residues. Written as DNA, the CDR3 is TGTGCCAGCAGGACCTCCACAGGGTTGATCACAGATACGCAGTATTTT. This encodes CASRTSTGLITDTQYF.

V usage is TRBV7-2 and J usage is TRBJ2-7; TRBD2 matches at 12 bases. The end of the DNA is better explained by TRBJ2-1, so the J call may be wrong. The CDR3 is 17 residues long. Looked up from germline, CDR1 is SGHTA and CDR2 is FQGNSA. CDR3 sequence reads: CASSSTTSGSRLNEQFF. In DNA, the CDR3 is TGTGCCAGCAGCTCCACGACTAGCGGGAGCAGACTCAATGAGCAGTTCTTC.

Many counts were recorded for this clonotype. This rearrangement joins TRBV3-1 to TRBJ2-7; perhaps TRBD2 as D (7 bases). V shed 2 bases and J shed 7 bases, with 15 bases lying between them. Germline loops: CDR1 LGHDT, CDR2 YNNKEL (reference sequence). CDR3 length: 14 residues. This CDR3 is CASSQWPGGAEQYF. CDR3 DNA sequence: TGTGCCAGCAGCCAATGGCCGGGGGGCGCAGAGCAGTACTTC.

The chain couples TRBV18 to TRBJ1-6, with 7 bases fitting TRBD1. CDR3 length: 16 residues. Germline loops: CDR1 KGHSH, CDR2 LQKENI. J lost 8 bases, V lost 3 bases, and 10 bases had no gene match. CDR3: CASSPRDRGKDSPLHF. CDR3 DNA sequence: TGTGCCAGCTCACCTCGGGACAGAGGAAAAGATTCACCCCTCCACTTT.

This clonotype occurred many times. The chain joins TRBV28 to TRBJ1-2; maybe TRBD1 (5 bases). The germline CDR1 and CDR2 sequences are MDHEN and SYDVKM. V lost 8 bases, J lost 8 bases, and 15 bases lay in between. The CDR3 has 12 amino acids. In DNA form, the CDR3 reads TGTGCCAGCGTTCAGGGAGGTTCCGGCTACACCTTC. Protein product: CASVQGGSGYTF.

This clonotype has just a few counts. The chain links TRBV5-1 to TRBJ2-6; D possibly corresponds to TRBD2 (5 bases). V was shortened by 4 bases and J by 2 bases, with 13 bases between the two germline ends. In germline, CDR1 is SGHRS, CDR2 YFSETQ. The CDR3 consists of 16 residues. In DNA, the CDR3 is TGCGCCAGCAGCATCATCCTCGGGGCTGGGGCCAACGTCCTGACTTTC. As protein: CASSIILGAGANVLTF.